Sequencing of this TCR beta chain was carried out in a study of cytomegalovirus exposure and HLA in healthy donors. Germline V gene data show CDR1 as SGHDT and CDR2 as YYEEEE. Deletions cut 4 bases from V and 4 bases from J, with 8 bases between. The CDR3 spans 13 residues. Both 60 Vbeta primers and 13 Jbeta primers went into the PCR. Here immunoSEQ multiplex PCR was the method, and the copy in TCRdb shows in-frame clones only, minus some. The repertoire includes about 200,000 clones, approximately 86% of them detected once, and around 0.31% sits in the top ten. The receptor's source is a woman in her twenties or thirties in good health and CMV-seronegative. This chain links TRBV5-6 with TRBJ1-4, with a tentative D call TRBD1 (5 bases). Sequenced material: PBMCs. CDR3 sequence (DNA): TGTGCCAGCAGCCGACAGAGTAATGAAAAACTGTTTTTT. The encoded protein is CASSRQSNEKLFF.